These 24 T cell receptor beta chains came from one sample sequenced in a study of CD8+ T cells in alopecia areata. Documented treatment: oral pan-JAK inhibitor, 5-10 mg twice daily. The authors extracted RNA and reverse transcribed it into cDNA as the sequencing template. The repertoire was sequenced with immunoSEQ multiplex PCR; TCRdb's copy has only in-frame clones and lacks some. The sample has 100,000 or so clones, 50% to 60% seen once. Sequenced material: CD8+ T cells sorted from blood, taken at approximately week 61, from a patient treated with tofacitinib. The receptors were sampled from a human donor with alopecia areata.

This clone was observed once. The chain carries TRBV7-2 and TRBJ2-1; D possibly corresponds to TRBD2 (7 bases). The CDR3 is 17 amino acids. CDR1 and CDR2 (germline): SGHTA, FQGNSA. Between the trimmed V and J ends, which lost 3 bases and 5 bases, there was a span of 20 bases. The CDR3 loop is CASSLSKWGGQHNEQFF. The DNA for the CDR3 is TGTGCCAGCAGCTTGTCGAAATGGGGGGGCCAACACAATGAGCAGTTCTTC.

This clone was observed a few times. This sequence joins TRBV6-5 and TRBJ2-7; D remains ambiguous. This CDR3 has 10 residues. V was clipped by 9 bases and J by 4 bases, with 7 bases between them. Germline lookup yields CDR1 MNHEY and CDR2 SVGAGI. CDR3 loop: CASADYEQYF. Written as DNA, the CDR3 is TGTGCCAGTGCTGATTACGAGCAGTACTTC.

This clone was observed a few times. The rearrangement uses TRBV30 and TRBJ2-1; 8 nucleotides match TRBD1. The germline CDR1 and CDR2 sequences are GTSNPN and SVGIG (reference sequence). The CDR3 spans 18 residues. Trimming at V came to 0 bases and at J to 5 bases, leaving 15 bases not matched to a gene. The CDR3 reads CAWSVLFWGDRGNNEQFF. DNA of the CDR3: TGTGCCTGGAGTGTATTGTTTTGGGGTGACAGGGGAAACAATGAGCAGTTCTTC. The whole variable domain, filled in from reference TRBV30 and TRBJ2-1, reads SQTIHQWPATLVQPVGSPLSLECTVEGTSNPNLYWYRQAAGRGLQLLFYSVGIGQISSEVPQNLSASRPQDRQFILSSKKLLLSDSGFYLCAWSVLFWGDRGNNEQFFGPGTRLTVL.

The CDR3 DNA reads as TGTGCCTGGAGTGTAGGAGGGGGAGCCAATCAGCCCCAGCATTTT. This sequence encodes CAWSVGGGANQPQHF. The chain employs TRBV30 and TRBJ1-5; TRBD1 might be the D (6 bases). Between the trimmed V and J ends, which lost 0 bases and 3 bases, there was a span of 12 bases. The CDR3 is 15 residues long. Germline V gene sequence: CDR1 GTSNPN, CDR2 SVGIG (reference sequence).

The rearrangement links TRBV5-1 to TRBJ2-7; D gene uncertain. The CDR3 runs to 16 residues. Germline-derived CDR1 and CDR2 are SGHRS and YFSETQ. Deletions cut 0 bases from V and 2 bases from J, with 15 bases between. The CDR3, as DNA: TGCGCCAGCAGCTTGGCCGCGTGGCACCCTCCCTACGAGCAGTACTTC. As protein: CASSLAAWHPPYEQYF. Drawing the rest from reference TRBV5-1 and TRBJ2-7, the complete variable domain is KAGVTQTPRYLIKTRGQQVTLSCSPISGHRSVSWYQQTPGQGLQFLFEYFSETQRNKGNFPGRFSGRQFSNSRSEMNVSTLELGDSALYLCASSLAAWHPPYEQYFGPGTRLTVT.

This rearrangement joins TRBV29-1 to TRBJ1-4; 8 bases align to TRBD1. The germline CDR1 and CDR2 sequences are SQVTM and ANQGSEA. V trimming: 7 bases; J trimming: 3 bases; junction bases outside the gene matches: 4. This CDR3 has 13 residues. CDR3 protein: CSAQDRANEKLFF. The CDR3 bases are TGCAGCGCCCAGGACAGGGCTAATGAAAAACTGTTTTTT.

This clone was observed a single time. The genes are TRBV4-1 and TRBJ2-1; 7 nucleotides line up with TRBD2. The germline V gene encodes CDR1 MGHRA and CDR2 YSYEKL. The V and J ends lost 1 base and 8 bases, in that order; junction bases with no gene match: 5. The CDR3 contains 14 residues. This CDR3 is CASSQAWGGDEQFF. The DNA for the CDR3 is TGCGCCAGCAGCCAAGCCTGGGGGGGGGATGAGCAGTTCTTC.

The chain joins TRBV6-5 to TRBJ1-2; the D is unclear. Germline V CDR1 and CDR2: MNHEY, SVGAGI. CDR3 size: 13 residues. With 4 bases removed from V and 2 bases from J, the gap between germline ends came to 8 bases. The CDR3 nucleotides read TGTGCCAGCAGTTTGACCGTGAACTATGGCTACACCTTC. Translating gives CASSLTVNYGYTF.

The V and J genes are TRBV6-5 and TRBJ1-1; D is unclear. This CDR3 has 13 amino acids. Deletions cut 7 bases from V and 1 base from J, with 10 bases between. In germline, CDR1 is MNHEY, CDR2 SVGAGI. CDR3 DNA sequence: TGTGCCAGCAAAATCCAACCGAACACTGAAGCTTTCTTT. This translates into CASKIQPNTEAFF.

V is TRBV13 and J is TRBJ1-1; 8 nucleotides align to TRBD1. The CDR3 extends over 16 amino acids. V lost 5 bases to trimming and J lost 1 base; unmatched junction nucleotides: 9. Germline V CDR1 and CDR2: PRHDT, FYEKMQ (reference sequence). The DNA for the CDR3 is TGTGCCAGCAGCCTCCGAAAGACAGGGGCGAACACTGAAGCTTTCTTT. Protein product: CASSLRKTGANTEAFF.

The V gene is TRBV7-8, the J gene TRBJ1-1, with D unclear. The length of the CDR3 is 18 residues. The V gene lost 5 bases and the J gene lost 0 bases, with 22 bases spanning the gap. Germline values: CDR1 SGHVS, CDR2 FQNEAQ. The CDR3, as DNA: TGTGCCAGCAGCCTATACACGCTAGGGAGGTCTATGAACACTGAAGCTTTCTTT. Translation gives CASSLYTLGRSMNTEAFF.

This clone was seen a single time. V and J are TRBV6-5 and TRBJ1-5; weak D call: TRBD1 (5 bases). The CDR3 loop spans 14 amino acids. Germline V gene data show CDR1 as MNHEY and CDR2 as SVGAGI. The germline V and J ends were trimmed by 8 bases and 10 bases, with 21 bases remaining between them. CDR3 sequence (DNA): TGTGCCAGCGTACCCCCGGGGCACCCAGAACCCCAGCATTTT. It is translated as CASVPPGHPEPQHF.

The V gene is TRBV7-6, the J gene TRBJ2-3, with D unclear. CDR1 is SGHVS and CDR2 is FNYEAQ in the germline V gene. CDR3 length: 12 residues. V was shortened by 5 bases and J by 6 bases, with 9 bases between the two germline ends. CDR3 in DNA: TGTGCCAGCAGCCTAACAAGGGATACGCAGTATTTT. It encodes CASSLTRDTQYF. Combining the CDR3 with reference TRBV7-6 and TRBJ2-3 gives the whole variable domain GAGVSQSPRYKVTKRGQDVALRCDPISGHVSLYWYRQALGQGPEFLTYFNYEAQQDKSGLPNDRFSAERPEGSISTLTIQRTEQRDSAMYRCASSLTRDTQYFGPGTRLTVL.

The chain combines TRBV30 with TRBJ1-4, with TRBD1 identical over 10 bases. CDR1 GTSNPN and CDR2 SVGIG come from the germline V gene (reference sequence). The J segment lost 8 bases and the V segment lost 8 bases, leaving 8 bases of the junction unmatched. This CDR3 has 13 residues. The CDR3 DNA follows: TGTGCCGATCCGGGACAGGGGAGAGAAAAACTGTTTTTT. It yields the protein CADPGQGREKLFF.

The CDR3 loop is CASSDTGNTGELFF. DNA of the CDR3: TGTGCCAGCAGCGACACAGGGAACACCGGGGAGCTGTTTTTT. The chain couples TRBV9 to TRBJ2-2, with D possibly matching TRBD1 (5 bases). This CDR3 has 14 amino acids. Trimming pared 3 bases from V and 1 base from J, leaving 7 bases between. Germline V CDR1 and CDR2: SGDLS, YYNGEE.

The gene calls are TRBV7-2 and TRBJ1-1; TRBD1 might be the D (5 bases). Germline values: CDR1 SGHTA, CDR2 FQGNSA. The CDR3 runs 14 residues. Trimming left V 3 bases short and J 1 base short, with 9 bases between. The CDR3: CASSFTGGNTEAFF. The CDR3 DNA is TGTGCCAGCAGCTTCACGGGGGGGAACACTGAAGCTTTCTTT.

The V call is TRBV30, the J call TRBJ2-5; possibly TRBD2 for D (6 bases). Germline CDR1 reads GTSNPN; CDR2 reads SVGIG (reference sequence). V dropped 2 bases and J dropped 5 bases, with 15 bases sitting between them. This CDR3 is 14 amino acids long. CDR3 nucleotide sequence: TGTGCCTGGAGTACAATGGGACGGGGGGAGACCCAGTACTTC. Protein sequence: CAWSTMGRGETQYF. Combining the CDR3 with reference TRBV30 and TRBJ2-5 gives the whole variable domain SQTIHQWPATLVQPVGSPLSLECTVEGTSNPNLYWYRQAAGRGLQLLFYSVGIGQISSEVPQNLSASRPQDRQFILSSKKLLLSDSGFYLCAWSTMGRGETQYFGPGTRLLVL.

This clone was counted once. The chain joins TRBV7-9 to TRBJ1-1; 8 bases align to TRBD1. Germline V gene data show CDR1 as SEHNR and CDR2 as FQNEAQ (reference sequence). The CDR3 spans 16 residues. J lost 5 bases, V lost 4 bases, and 12 bases had no gene match. The CDR3 nucleotides read TGTGCCAGCAGCTCACCCTCGGACAGGGCTGTGACTGAAGCTTTCTTT. This gives the protein CASSSPSDRAVTEAFF.

V gene TRBV4-1 combines with J gene TRBJ1-2, with TRBD1 identical over 7 bases. The V and J ends lost 5 bases and 8 bases, in that order; junction bases with no gene match: 11. The CDR3 has 14 amino acids. Germline CDR1 reads MGHRA; CDR2 reads YSYEKL. CDR3 protein: CASSTRQGRYGYTF. CDR3 in DNA: TGCGCCAGCAGCACCCGACAGGGCCGATACGGCTACACCTTC.

The rearrangement uses TRBV7-8 and TRBJ2-7; TRBD2 aligns across 7 bases. This CDR3 has 12 residues. Germline assignment: CDR1 SGHVS and CDR2 FQNEAQ. The CDR3: CASRGAGYEQYF. CDR3 nucleotides: TGTGCAAGCCGGGGAGCGGGGTACGAGCAGTACTTC.

The chain is built from TRBV4-2 and TRBJ2-1; 8 positions match TRBD2. The CDR3 is 18 residues long. CDR1 and CDR2 from the germline V gene are LGHNA and YNFKEQ. V lost 0 bases, J lost 6 bases, and 13 bases stayed unmatched. The DNA for the CDR3 is TGTGCCAGCAGCCAAGACGGCAGCGGGGGCCGTTCTGCCAATGAGCAGTTCTTC. This sequence encodes CASSQDGSGGRSANEQFF.

This chain uses TRBV6-5 with TRBJ1-2; D perhaps matches TRBD1 (5 bases). The ends were cut back, 5 bases at V and 4 bases at J, with 17 bases in the middle. Looked up from germline, CDR1 is MNHEY and CDR2 is SVGAGI. The CDR3 is made up of 15 amino acids. The CDR3 DNA reads as TGTGCCAGCAGTCCCTCCCGACAGCGCTTCTATGGCTACACCTTC. Translated: CASSPSRQRFYGYTF.

The chain recombines TRBV2 with TRBJ2-2; 12 nucleotides match TRBD2. Germline V CDR1 and CDR2: SNHLY, FYNNEI. The CDR3 length is 15 residues. V shed 5 bases and J 6 bases; nucleotides not matched to a gene: 4. In nucleotides, the CDR3 is TGTGCCAGCAGTTTCTCTAGCGGGGGGGCCGGGGAGCTGTTTTTT. It is translated as CASSFSSGGAGELFF.

J is TRBJ2-1 and V is TRBV5-6; 12 bases are shared with TRBD1. Germline CDR1 and CDR2: SGHDT and YYEEEE. CDR3 size: 14 residues. V lost 4 bases and J lost 9; bases outside the gene matches: 5. The CDR3 DNA follows: TGTGCCAGCAGCCCGGGACAGGGGGCTGGTGAGCAGTTCTTC. It is translated as CASSPGQGAGEQFF.